This is a list of T cell receptor beta chains from one sample in a study of radiotherapy plus CTLA-4 blockade in lung cancer. This table comes from immunoSEQ multiplex PCR, and its TCRdb copy is limited to in-frame clones, with some not included. The sample consists of tens of thousands of clones, around 80% of them appearing once. Sample: peripheral blood, taken from a patient treated with radiotherapy plus ipilimumab. The receptors were gathered from a human donor with non-small cell lung cancer who had stable disease on radiotherapy plus ipilimumab. Each CDR3 is given with its conserved first and last residue. A D gene is named only where the DNA matches it firmly. The size entry is marked missing in some rows and otherwise reads once, few, many or a size class.

CDR3,DNA,J,D,V,size
CASSYSNEQFF,TGTGCCAGCAGTTACAGCAATGAGCAGTTCTTC,TRBJ2-1,-,TRBV6-1,-
CSVEETGPPYGYTF,TGCAGCGTTGAAGAGACAGGCCCTCCCTATGGCTACACCTTC,TRBJ1-2,-,TRBV29-1,once
CASSPKTGAEAFF,TGTGCCAGCAGCCCAAAGACAGGGGCTGAAGCTTTCTTT,TRBJ1-1,TRBD1,TRBV7-3,-
CASSSQGADGYTF,TGTGCCAGCAGTTCCCAGGGGGCTGATGGCTACACCTTC,TRBJ1-2,TRBD1,TRBV6-5,-
CASSPTTSGGSETQYF,TGTGCCAGCAGCCCCACGACTAGCGGGGGATCTGAGACCCAGTACTTC,TRBJ2-5,TRBD2,TRBV11-3,-
CASSRPGQGYEQYF,TGCGCCAGCAGCAGGCCGGGACAGGGCTACGAGCAGTACTTC,TRBJ2-7,TRBD1,TRBV5-1,-
CASSLPSPLHF,TGTGCCAGCAGCTTACCTTCACCCCTCCACTTT,TRBJ1-6,-,TRBV7-9,few
CASTRGNNQPQHF,TGTGCCAGTACAAGGGGTAACAATCAGCCCCAGCATTTT,TRBJ1-5,-,TRBV19,-
CASSLTGSGNTIYF,TGCGCCAGCAGCCTCACAGGATCTGGAAACACCATATATTTT,TRBJ1-3,-,TRBV4-1,-
CASSLLPADSLQETQYF,TGTGCCAGCAGCTTGTTGCCAGCCGACAGCCTCCAAGAGACCCAGTACTTC,TRBJ2-5,-,TRBV7-6,-
CASLSRPANQPQHF,TGTGCCAGCTTAAGCAGACCCGCCAATCAGCCCCAGCATTTT,TRBJ1-5,-,TRBV6-6,few
CASSDSGTGSNQPQHF,TGTGCCAGCAGTGACTCCGGGACAGGGAGCAATCAGCCCCAGCATTTT,TRBJ1-5,TRBD1,TRBV2,-
CASSPHSAGTEAFF,TGTGCCAGCAGCCCACACTCAGCGGGCACTGAAGCTTTCTTT,TRBJ1-1,-,TRBV5-4,-
CATSPRLGGTEAFF,TGTGCCACCAGCCCGAGGCTGGGGGGCACTGAAGCTTTCTTT,TRBJ1-1,-,TRBV15,-